A single sample is the source of the 29 T cell receptor beta chains below, sequenced in a study of memory CD4+ T cells and cytomegalovirus serostatus. Clones were read by immunoSEQ multiplex PCR, and TCRdb kept only the in-frame ones, dropping some. The top ten hold roughly 0.87% of the sample, which has over 40,000 clones, 70% to 80% seen once. Single viable CD3+CD4+CD8-CD45RO+ cells were sorted as the memory CD4+ T cells. Material for sequencing was memory CD4+ T cells from blood. These receptors were collected from an adult in good health and CMV-seronegative.

The rearrangement uses TRBV11-2 and TRBJ2-1; 10 nucleotides agree with TRBD2. The CDR3 is 16 amino acids. With V trimmed by 3 bases and J by 8 bases, 10 bases remained unmatched. The V gene's germline CDR1 is SGHAT and CDR2 FQNNGV. The CDR3 region has the DNA TGTGCCAGCAGCTTTTTGGATAGCGGGGGGTTCGATGAGCAGTTCTTC. The encoded protein is CASSFLDSGGFDEQFF.

The rearrangement links TRBV19 to TRBJ2-1; TRBD1 agrees at 7 bases. CDR1 LNHDA and CDR2 SQIVND come from the germline V gene (reference sequence). The CDR3 consists of 16 residues. V was pared by 5 bases and J by 4 bases, with 11 bases of the junction left unmatched. In DNA, the CDR3 is TGTGCCAGTAGTCGAAACAGGGGAAAAGGATACAATGAGCAGTTCTTC. This encodes CASSRNRGKGYNEQFF.

V usage is TRBV10-3 and J usage is TRBJ2-3; 15 bases map to TRBD2. Germline assignment: CDR1 ENHRY and CDR2 SYGVKD. This CDR3 comprises 15 residues. V was pared by 7 bases and J by 6 bases, with 5 bases of the junction left unmatched. The DNA for the CDR3 is TGTGCCATCACCGGGACTAGCGGGGGGACCGATACGCAGTATTTT. It is translated as CAITGTSGGTDTQYF.

This sequence joins TRBV4-2 and TRBJ1-1; D ambiguous. Trimming pared 1 base from V and 7 bases from J, leaving 7 bases between. The CDR3 has 12 amino acids. Germline V gene sequence: CDR1 LGHNA, CDR2 YNFKEQ. CDR3 DNA sequence: TGTGCCAGCAGCCAAGCTAACTATGAAGCTTTCTTT. Translating it yields CASSQANYEAFF.

This clone was detected only once. The chain links TRBV5-5 to TRBJ1-1; 7 nucleotides match TRBD1. V trimming: 4 bases; J trimming: 6 bases; junction bases outside the gene matches: 15. The CDR3 runs 16 residues. Germline assignment: CDR1 SGHKS and CDR2 YYEKEE (reference sequence). CDR3 in amino acids: CASSPGQVELLAEAFF. CDR3 nucleotide sequence: TGTGCCAGCAGCCCTGGACAGGTCGAGTTACTGGCTGAAGCTTTCTTT.

V gene TRBV18 combines with J gene TRBJ1-1, with a possible D match to TRBD1 (6 bases). Trimming pared 2 bases from V and 1 base from J, leaving 11 bases between. The CDR3 covers 15 residues. Germline V gene sequence: CDR1 KGHSH, CDR2 LQKENI. CDR3 sequence reads: CASSPGGRGNTEAFF. The CDR3 DNA is TGTGCCAGCTCACCAGGGGGCCGAGGGAACACTGAAGCTTTCTTT.

This chain links TRBV7-9 with TRBJ2-2; D gene uncertain. From germline, CDR1 is SEHNR and CDR2 FQNEAQ (reference sequence). Trimming took 2 bases from V and 7 from J, leaving 14 bases between them. This CDR3 is 15 amino acids long. CDR3 sequence: CASSLISSVLGELFF. Written as DNA, the CDR3 is TGTGCCAGCAGCTTAATTTCGTCCGTCCTCGGGGAGCTGTTTTTT. Filled out from reference TRBV7-9 and TRBJ2-2, the complete variable domain reads DTGVSQNPRHKITKRGQNVTFRCDPISEHNRLYWYRQTLGQGPEFLTYFQNEAQLEKSRLLSDRFSAERPKGSFSTLEIQRTEQGDSAMYLCASSLISSVLGELFFGEGSRLTVL.

The chain couples TRBV25-1 to TRBJ1-3, with D perhaps matching TRBD1 (5 bases). V was clipped by 4 bases and J by 7 bases, with 17 bases between them. The CDR3 covers 15 residues. Germline CDR1 reads MGHDK; CDR2 reads SYGVNS. The CDR3 here is CASSASTAVRNTIYF. The DNA for the CDR3 is TGTGCCAGCAGTGCATCGACAGCAGTACGTAACACCATATATTTT.

J is TRBJ1-2 and V is TRBV5-1, with 10 positions matching TRBD1. J was trimmed by 8 bases and V by 4 bases; bases with no gene match: 8. Germline CDR1 is SGHRS and CDR2 is YFSETQ. The CDR3 runs 14 residues. CDR3 amino acids: CASSGGQGIWGYTF. CDR3 DNA sequence: TGCGCCAGCAGCGGGGGACAGGGGATTTGGGGCTACACCTTC.

The CDR3 nucleotides read TGCGCCAGCAGCCAAGCGACAGGGGGCAAGGCTGAAGCTTTCTTT. The encoded protein is CASSQATGGKAEAFF. J is TRBJ1-1 and V is TRBV4-1, with TRBD1 matching over 10 bases. Germline V gene lookup returns CDR1 MGHRA and CDR2 YSYEKL. The CDR3 sequence is 15 residues long. J gave up 6 bases and V 1 base, and 5 bases lay outside the gene matches.

V usage is TRBV15 and J usage is TRBJ1-4; D is uncertain. Germline assignment: CDR1 LNHNV and CDR2 YYDKDF (reference sequence). V was shortened by 0 bases and J by 6 bases, with 8 bases between the two germline ends. This CDR3 has 14 amino acids. The CDR3 DNA is TGTGCCACCAGCAGAGACAGAACCGATGAAAAACTGTTTTTT. It is translated as CATSRDRTDEKLFF.

In DNA, the CDR3 is TGCGCCAGCAGCTGGGGGACAGGGAACACCGGGGAGCTGTTTTTT. Its translation: CASSWGTGNTGELFF. V gene TRBV5-1 combines with J gene TRBJ2-2; 8 nucleotides agree with TRBD1. V lost 3 bases to trimming and J lost 1 base; unmatched junction nucleotides: 2. Germline loops: CDR1 SGHRS, CDR2 YFSETQ. The CDR3 runs to 15 residues.

The rearrangement joins TRBV2 to TRBJ2-1; D gene uncertain. V lost 6 bases and J lost 0, with 12 bases in between. Germline CDR1 and CDR2: SNHLY and FYNNEI. CDR3 length equals 15 residues. CDR3 sequence reads: CASRRKPSSYNEQFF. In DNA form, the CDR3 reads TGTGCCAGCAGGCGGAAGCCTAGCTCCTACAATGAGCAGTTCTTC.

The chain joins TRBV5-6 to TRBJ1-1, with D possibly TRBD1 on 5 matching bases. Between the trimmed V and J ends, which lost 2 bases and 6 bases, there was a span of 17 bases. The CDR3 is made up of 15 amino acids. Per the germline V gene, CDR1 is SGHDT and CDR2 is YYEEEE. This CDR3 reads CASSLTGRPGPEAFF. CDR3 coding DNA: TGTGCCAGCAGCTTAACAGGCCGGCCTGGTCCTGAAGCTTTCTTT.

Only one count was recorded for this clone. The chain employs TRBV30 and TRBJ2-1; D possibly corresponds to TRBD1 (6 bases). Germline CDR1 reads GTSNPN; CDR2 reads SVGIG (reference sequence). The V gene lost 7 bases and the J gene lost 0 bases, with 16 bases spanning the gap. The CDR3 spans 15 residues. The CDR3 sequence: CASKTGRSSYNEQFF. DNA for the CDR3: TGTGCCTCTAAGACAGGCCGAAGCTCCTACAATGAGCAGTTCTTC.

V is TRBV5-1 and J is TRBJ2-2, with D perhaps TRBD1 or TRBD2 (5 bases each). V was pared by 0 bases and J by 2 bases, with 11 bases between. CDR1 and CDR2 (germline): SGHRS, YFSETQ. CDR3 length: 16 amino acids. CDR3 nucleotide sequence: TGCGCCAGCAGCTTGGCCGGGACGACTAACACCGGGGAGCTGTTTTTT. This sequence encodes CASSLAGTTNTGELFF. Drawing the rest from reference TRBV5-1 and TRBJ2-2, the complete variable domain is KAGVTQTPRYLIKTRGQQVTLSCSPISGHRSVSWYQQTPGQGLQFLFEYFSETQRNKGNFPGRFSGRQFSNSRSEMNVSTLELGDSALYLCASSLAGTTNTGELFFGEGSRLTVL.

The chain joins TRBV11-2 to TRBJ2-3; possibly TRBD2 for D (6 bases). The CDR3 consists of 16 residues. Between the trimmed V and J ends, which lost 4 bases and 0 bases, there was a span of 14 bases. CDR1 is SGHAT and CDR2 is FQNNGV in the germline V gene. CDR3 in amino acids: CASSSQGAGSTDTQYF. The DNA for the CDR3 is TGTGCCAGCAGCTCTCAGGGAGCGGGTAGCACAGATACGCAGTATTTT.

The rearrangement links TRBV18 to TRBJ2-5; weak D call: TRBD1 (5 bases). Trimming stripped 3 bases from V and 5 bases from J, with 13 bases between. The CDR3 is made up of 14 amino acids. Germline CDR1 is KGHSH and CDR2 is LQKENI. The CDR3 loop is CASSPRTAGETQYF. CDR3 DNA sequence: TGTGCCAGCTCACCTCGGACGGCAGGGGAGACCCAGTACTTC.

V gene TRBV6-5 combines with J gene TRBJ1-6; tentative D call: TRBD1 (6 bases). The CDR3 is 14 amino acids. V was pared by 5 bases and J by 7 bases, with 12 bases between. Per germline, CDR1 MNHEY and CDR2 SVGAGI. This CDR3 reads CASSEGGRNSPLHF. The CDR3 DNA reads as TGTGCCAGCAGTGAAGGGGGGAGGAATTCACCCCTCCACTTT.

This chain connects TRBV5-1 to TRBJ2-5; 9 bases line up with TRBD2. Per the germline V gene, CDR1 is SGHRS and CDR2 is YFSETQ. The CDR3 is made up of 17 amino acids. With 0 bases clipped from V and 1 base from J, the junction kept 7 bases outside the gene matches. As DNA, the CDR3 is TGCGCCAGCAGCTTGGGGAAGACTAGCGGCGGCCAAGAGACCCAGTACTTC. It translates to CASSLGKTSGGQETQYF.

The V call is TRBV30, the J call TRBJ1-4; D possibly corresponds to TRBD1 (6 bases). The V end was cut by 1 base, the J end by 3 bases, with 12 bases between. This CDR3 region has 15 residues. CDR1 and CDR2 (germline): GTSNPN, SVGIG (reference sequence). The CDR3 sequence: CAWSGPEGANEKLFF. CDR3 in DNA: TGTGCCTGGAGTGGGCCGGAGGGGGCTAATGAAAAACTGTTTTTT.

This chain joins TRBV7-9 and TRBJ2-2, with D hard to call. The CDR3 sequence is 14 residues long. CDR1 SEHNR and CDR2 FQNEAQ come from the germline V gene (reference sequence). Trimming took off 5 bases at V and 0 bases at J, with 7 bases between the two ends. CDR3 residues: CASSPATNTGELFF. CDR3 coding DNA: TGTGCCAGCAGCCCCGCTACGAACACCGGGGAGCTGTTTTTT.

The rearrangement links TRBV19 to TRBJ2-6; no clear D. V gave up 9 bases and J gave up 0 bases, with 3 bases separating them. Looked up from germline, CDR1 is LNHDA and CDR2 is SQIVND (reference sequence). This CDR3 spans 12 amino acids. Written as DNA, the CDR3 is TGTGCCAGCCACTCTGGGGCCAACGTCCTGACTTTC. Its protein is CASHSGANVLTF. The full variable domain, its missing parts supplied by reference TRBV19 and TRBJ2-6, is DGGITQSPKYLFRKEGQNVTLSCEQNLNHDAMYWYRQDPGQGLRLIYYSQIVNDFQKGDIAEGYSVSREKKESFPLTVTSAQKNPTAFYLCASHSGANVLTFGAGSRLTVL.

The rearrangement joins TRBV4-3 to TRBJ2-3; D remains ambiguous. With 1 base removed from V and 6 bases from J, the gap between germline ends came to 17 bases. CDR1 LGHNA and CDR2 YSLEER come from the germline V gene. The CDR3 runs 16 residues. The CDR3 bases are TGCGCCAGCAGCCAAGTGGCCACGGGTGGATGGGATACGCAGTATTTT. Residues: CASSQVATGGWDTQYF.

The count of this clone is one. This CDR3 is CASREGQVNTEAFF. The CDR3 DNA is TGTGCCAGCAGAGAGGGACAAGTGAACACTGAAGCTTTCTTT. V is TRBV2 and J is TRBJ1-1, with a possible D match to TRBD1 (6 bases). V was cut by 6 bases and J by 0 bases, with 11 bases left in between. Germline V gene sequence: CDR1 SNHLY, CDR2 FYNNEI. The length of the CDR3 is 14 residues.

This clone was picked up a small number of times. V gene TRBV10-3 combines with J gene TRBJ1-2; 7 nucleotides line up with TRBD1. The CDR3 contains 11 residues. Trimming took 11 bases from V and 6 from J; bases not matched to a gene: 6. Germline-derived CDR1 and CDR2 are ENHRY and SYGVKD. The CDR3, as DNA: TGTGCCGTTCGCACAGGGGATGGCTACACCTTC. The encoded protein is CAVRTGDGYTF.

This clone was observed a few times. The chain couples TRBV2 to TRBJ2-3; 8 bases line up with TRBD2. The germline V gene has CDR1 SNHLY and CDR2 FYNNEI. J was trimmed by 0 bases and V by 3 bases; bases with no gene match: 2. The CDR3 runs to 15 residues. The CDR3 spells CASSEASGSTDTQYF. The CDR3 bases are TGTGCCAGCAGTGAGGCTAGCGGGAGCACAGATACGCAGTATTTT.

A word on this clone: The junction does not match germline at one end; this may be a read error. The same CDR3 arises from other DNA sequences in this sample as well. The chain employs TRBV5-1 and TRBJ1-2, with D perhaps matching TRBD1 (6 bases). This CDR3 region has 14 residues. CDR1 SGHRS and CDR2 YFSETQ come from the germline V gene. CDR3 nucleotides: TGCGCCAGCAGCTTGGGGCAGGGGCACGGTGGCTACACTTTC. It is translated as CASSLGQGHGGYTF.

V gene TRBV2 combines with J gene TRBJ2-3, with no clear D. Germline CDR1 reads SNHLY; CDR2 reads FYNNEI. V dropped 5 bases and J dropped 8 bases, with 11 bases sitting between them. The CDR3 consists of 12 residues. The CDR3 bases are TGTGCCAGCAGTACGCTGACGGGTACGCAGTATTTT. This translates into CASSTLTGTQYF.